A single sample is the source of the 21 T cell receptor beta chains below, sequenced in a study of OX40 agonist ivuxolimab in advanced cancers. Some clones are missing from TCRdb's copy, which holds only in-frame ones; the method was immunoSEQ multiplex PCR. The table lists about 76,000 clones, 65% to 90% of them singletons. Sequenced material: CD4+ or CD8+ T cells sorted from blood, taken in a trial of the OX40 agonist ivuxolimab. The receptors come from an adult with an advanced solid tumor such as melanoma, head and neck, liver or kidney cancer.

The chain combines TRBV5-1 with TRBJ2-2, with D uncertain. The CDR3 runs 18 residues. Germline lookup yields CDR1 SGHRS and CDR2 YFSETQ. Trimming removed 0 bases from V and 3 bases from J, with 18 bases in between. The CDR3 bases are TGCGCCAGCAGCTTGGTAGGTGCTGCGGCAGCCTACACCGGGGAGCTGTTTTTT. Its protein is CASSLVGAAAAYTGELFF.

In this sample, this clone turned up a few times. J is TRBJ1-2 and V is TRBV7-9; 8 nucleotides align to TRBD1. The length of the CDR3 is 17 residues. The ends lost 6 bases at V and 1 base at J; junction bases unmatched: 13. Germline lookup yields CDR1 SEHNR and CDR2 FQNEAQ (reference sequence). CDR3 amino acids: CASSLRGAGGRNYGYTF. CDR3 nucleotides: TGTGCCAGCAGTTTACGGGGGGCAGGGGGCCGTAACTATGGCTACACCTTC.

This sequence joins TRBV7-8 and TRBJ2-6, with D unclear. Trimming pared 8 bases from V and 1 base from J, leaving 9 bases between. The germline V gene has CDR1 SGHVS and CDR2 FQNEAQ. The length of the CDR3 is 14 residues. CDR3 residues: CASFKDSGANVLTF. Written as DNA, the CDR3 is TGTGCCAGCTTTAAGGATTCTGGGGCCAACGTCCTGACTTTC.

The chain carries TRBV5-1 and TRBJ1-5, with TRBD1 as a possible D gene (6 bases). The CDR3 extends over 16 amino acids. V lost 4 bases and J lost 2, with 16 bases in between. Germline lookup yields CDR1 SGHRS and CDR2 YFSETQ. The CDR3 spells CASSQNTGIGNQPQHF. DNA for the CDR3: TGCGCCAGCAGCCAAAATACAGGGATAGGCAATCAGCCCCAGCATTTT.

The chain recombines TRBV27 with TRBJ2-1; TRBD1 aligns across 12 bases. The CDR3 extends over 17 amino acids. Germline loops: CDR1 MNHEY, CDR2 SMNVEV (reference sequence). V lost 4 bases, J lost 2 bases, and 6 bases stayed unmatched. DNA for the CDR3: TGTGCCAGCAGTTCCCGGGACAGGGGGCGTACCTACAATGAGCAGTTCTTC. It translates to CASSSRDRGRTYNEQFF.

The genes are TRBV10-3 and TRBJ2-7; 11 nucleotides align to TRBD2. The J segment lost 0 bases and the V segment lost 9 bases, leaving 10 bases of the junction unmatched. In germline, CDR1 is ENHRY, CDR2 SYGVKD. CDR3 length equals 16 residues. The DNA for the CDR3 is TGTGCCATAGGGAGGCTAGCGGGGGGTAGCTCCTACGAGCAGTACTTC. Its protein product is CAIGRLAGGSSYEQYF.

The chain links TRBV2 to TRBJ2-5, with TRBD1 matching over 9 bases. There are 17 residues in the CDR3. The germline CDR1 and CDR2 sequences are SNHLY and FYNNEI. J lost 1 base, V lost 4 bases, and 10 bases had no gene match. The chain's CDR3 is CASSGSWDREIQETQYF. In nucleotides, the CDR3 is TGTGCCAGCAGTGGCTCGTGGGACAGGGAGATCCAAGAGACCCAGTACTTC.

Regarding this clone: Other DNA sequences within the sample encode an identical CDR3. The chain links TRBV27 to TRBJ2-1, with TRBD1 as a possible D gene (6 bases). From germline, CDR1 is MNHEY and CDR2 SMNVEV (reference sequence). This CDR3 comprises 14 residues. Trimming left V 8 bases short and J 4 bases short, with 15 bases between. The CDR3 protein is CASSRGGDYNEQFF. The CDR3 DNA sequence: TGTGCCAGCTCCAGGGGTGGTGATTACAATGAGCAGTTCTTC.

The chain links TRBV12-5 to TRBJ2-1; D is possibly TRBD2 (6 bases). In germline, CDR1 is LGHNT, CDR2 FRNRAP. Trimming cost V 4 bases and J 1 base, with 23 bases left between them. The CDR3 spans 19 residues. The CDR3 is CASGSSGVADRLSYNEQFF. The CDR3, as DNA: TGTGCTAGTGGTTCTTCCGGGGTAGCGGACCGTCTATCCTACAATGAGCAGTTCTTC.

In the case of this clone: The sample carries other DNA sequences with the same CDR3. The chain employs TRBV29-1 and TRBJ1-1; D is undetermined. Germline lookup yields CDR1 SQVTM and CDR2 ANQGSEA. V was shortened by 1 base and J by 1 base, with 1 base between the two germline ends. This CDR3 has 11 residues. CDR3 in DNA: TGCAGCGTTGAAGGGAACACTGAAGCTTTCTTT. It encodes CSVEGNTEAFF. The variable domain in full, with the rest retrieved from reference TRBV29-1 and TRBJ1-1, is SAVISQKPSRDICQRGTSLTIQCQVDSQVTMMFWYRQQPGQSLTLIATANQGSEATYESGFVIDKFPISRPNLTFSTLTVSNMSPEDSSIYLCSVEGNTEAFFGQGTRLTVV.

The rearrangement uses TRBV6-6 and TRBJ1-6; D is unclear. Germline V gene lookup returns CDR1 MNHNY and CDR2 SVGAGI (reference sequence). The CDR3 is 15 amino acids. The V end was cut by 8 bases, the J end by 7 bases, with 18 bases between. CDR3 bases: TGTGCCAGCTGGGTTGGGGTCTTGGGGAATTCACCCCTCCACTTT. Translated: CASWVGVLGNSPLHF.

The rearrangement uses TRBV5-4 and TRBJ2-1; possibly TRBD1 for D (6 bases). The CDR3 runs 15 residues. Deletions cut 5 bases from V and 0 bases from J, with 12 bases between. The germline gives CDR1 SGHNT, CDR2 YYREEE (reference sequence). The CDR3 nucleotides read TGTGCCAGCAGTTCTTCAGGGGTCTCCTACAATGAGCAGTTCTTC. This encodes CASSSSGVSYNEQFF. The variable domain in full, completed from reference TRBV5-4 and TRBJ2-1, reads ETGVTQSPTHLIKTRGQQVTLRCSSQSGHNTVSWYQQALGQGPQFIFQYYREEENGRGNFPPRFSGLQFPNYSSELNVNALELDDSALYLCASSSSGVSYNEQFFGPGTRLTVL.

This clone was observed a single time. The chain couples TRBV6-5 to TRBJ1-2; D is uncertain. CDR3 size: 16 residues. Germline V lookup: CDR1 MNHEY, CDR2 SVGAGI. The germline V and J ends were trimmed by 4 bases and 5 bases, with 20 bases remaining between them. The CDR3 DNA reads TGTGCCAGCAGTTTCCTGGGCCTCGACCCTCCTTATGGCTACACCTTC. It specifies CASSFLGLDPPYGYTF.

In its sample, this clone was seen once. The gene calls are TRBV21-1 and TRBJ2-7. TRBV21-1 is annotated as a pseudogene. CDR3 length: 13 amino acids. The CDR3: CASLRPSLYEQYF. DNA for the CDR3: TGTGCCAGCCTCCGCCCCTCATTATACGAGCAGTACTTC.

The chain recombines TRBV7-9 with TRBJ1-2, with D uncertain. The CDR3 extends over 14 amino acids. Looked up from germline, CDR1 is SEHNR and CDR2 is FQNEAQ (reference sequence). V was trimmed by 1 base and J by 3 bases, leaving 9 bases between them. DNA for the CDR3: TGTGCCAGCAGCTTAGACAGCCTTGACTATGGCTACACCTTC. This sequence encodes CASSLDSLDYGYTF.

This clone was seen a few times. The chain links TRBV4-2 to TRBJ1-1; TRBD1 matches at 8 bases. This CDR3 region has 15 residues. CDR1 LGHNA and CDR2 YNFKEQ come from the germline V gene. V was pared by 0 bases and J by 5 bases, with 5 bases of the junction left unmatched. For the CDR3, the DNA is TGTGCCAGCAGCCAAGATGACAGGGGAAGGACTGAAGCTTTCTTT. The encoded protein is CASSQDDRGRTEAFF.

This clone was found a few times. The junction departs from the called germline gene at one end, perhaps through a read error. The chain links TRBV19 to TRBJ1-1, with D perhaps matching TRBD1 (5 bases). Germline V CDR1 and CDR2: LNHDA, SQIVND (reference sequence). The CDR3 extends over 11 amino acids. CDR3 DNA sequence: TGTGCCAGTAGTTCTCGACAGACCGTTTCCTTT. Translation gives CASSSRQTVSF.

The chain's CDR3 is CASLLGGAGQPQHF. For the CDR3, the DNA is TGTGCCAGCCTTCTTGGGGGGGCCGGTCAGCCCCAGCATTTT. The chain joins TRBV2 to TRBJ1-5, with D perhaps TRBD1 (6 bases). V dropped 8 bases and J dropped 6 bases, with 17 bases sitting between them. The CDR3 totals 14 residues. Germline V gene data show CDR1 as SNHLY and CDR2 as FYNNEI.

This clone has just a few counts. This chain connects TRBV7-2 to TRBJ1-5; D unclear. This CDR3 is 13 amino acids long. Deletions cut 1 base from V and 6 bases from J, with 7 bases between. The germline V gene has CDR1 SGHTA and CDR2 FQGNSA. For the CDR3, the DNA is TGTGCCAGCAGCTTAGGGTCTGGTCAGCCCCAGCATTTT. The encoded protein is CASSLGSGQPQHF.

This chain connects TRBV15 to TRBJ1-4, with D unclear. The germline CDR1 and CDR2 sequences are LNHNV and YYDKDF (reference sequence). V lost 3 bases, J lost 0 bases, and 11 bases lay in between. The CDR3 length is 16 residues. The CDR3 is CATSRDSRSTNEKLFF. In DNA form, the CDR3 reads TGTGCCACCAGCAGGGATTCGAGATCAACTAATGAAAAACTGTTTTTT.

The V call is TRBV6-1, the J call TRBJ1-1; D not resolved. This CDR3 is built from 11 residues. The V end lost 7 bases, the J end lost 1 base, and 4 bases lay between the germline ends. Germline V gives CDR1 MNHNS, CDR2 SASEGT. The DNA for the CDR3 is TGTGCCAGCAAGTCGAACACTGAAGCTTTCTTT. Its protein is CASKSNTEAFF.